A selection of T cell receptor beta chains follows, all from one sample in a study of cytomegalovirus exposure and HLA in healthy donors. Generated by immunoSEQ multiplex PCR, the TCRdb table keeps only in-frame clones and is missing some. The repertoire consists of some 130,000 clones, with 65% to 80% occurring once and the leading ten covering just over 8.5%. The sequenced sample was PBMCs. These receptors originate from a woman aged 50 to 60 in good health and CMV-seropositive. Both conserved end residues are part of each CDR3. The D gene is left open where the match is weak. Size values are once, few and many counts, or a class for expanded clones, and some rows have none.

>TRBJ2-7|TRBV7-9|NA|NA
CASSLEIGSYSYEQYF
TGTGCCAGCAGCTTAGAAATTGGCTCTTACTCCTACGAGCAGTACTTC
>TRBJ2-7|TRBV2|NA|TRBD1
CASNRGTGEQYF
TGTGCCAGCAATAGAGGGACAGGGGAGCAGTACTTC
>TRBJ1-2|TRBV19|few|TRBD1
CASINRGGNYGYTF
TGTGCCAGTATTAACAGGGGAGGTAACTATGGCTACACCTTC
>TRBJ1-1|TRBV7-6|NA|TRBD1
CASSGPPGQVNTEAFF
TGTGCCAGCAGCGGACCTCCGGGACAGGTAAACACTGAAGCTTTCTTT
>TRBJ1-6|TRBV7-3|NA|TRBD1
CASSSGTANSPLHF
TGTGCCAGCAGCTCAGGGACAGCAAATTCACCCCTCCACTTT
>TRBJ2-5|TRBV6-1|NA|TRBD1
CASTPGQGGETQYF
TGTGCCAGCACTCCGGGACAGGGGGGAGAGACCCAGTACTTC
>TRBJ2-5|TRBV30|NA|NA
CAWSPRETQYF
TGTGCCTGGAGTCCCCGGGAGACCCAGTACTTC
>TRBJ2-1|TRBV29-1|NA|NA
CSAPRGSNEQFF
TGCAGCGCCCCGCGGGGCAGCAATGAGCAGTTCTTC
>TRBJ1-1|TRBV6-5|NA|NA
CASRQTGDDTEAFF
TGTGCCAGCAGGCAAACAGGAGATGACACTGAAGCTTTCTTT
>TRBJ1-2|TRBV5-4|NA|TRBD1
CASSRTGGYGYTF
TGTGCCAGCAGCCGGACAGGGGGCTATGGCTACACCTTC
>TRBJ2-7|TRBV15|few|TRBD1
CATSKGQGAIDEQYF
TGTGCCACCAGCAAAGGACAGGGGGCGATCGACGAGCAGTACTTC
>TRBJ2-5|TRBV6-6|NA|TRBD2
CASSPAGGVQETQYF
TGTGCCAGCAGTCCAGCGGGGGGGGTTCAAGAGACCCAGTACTTC
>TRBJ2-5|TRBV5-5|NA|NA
CASSLTDIQTQYF
TGTGCCAGCAGCTTGACGGACATTCAGACCCAGTACTTC
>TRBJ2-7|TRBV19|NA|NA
CASSGRLGAYEQYF
TGTGCCAGTAGTGGGCGCTTGGGAGCCTACGAGCAGTACTTC
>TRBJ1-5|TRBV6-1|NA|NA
CASSEAKRSNQPQHF
TGTGCCAGCAGTGAAGCGAAGAGGAGCAATCAGCCCCAGCATTTT
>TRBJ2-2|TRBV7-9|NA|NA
CSSSFPTGPNTGEQHLFF
TGTTCCAGCAGCTTCCCGACTGGCCCGAACACCGGGGAGCAGCACCTGTTTTTT
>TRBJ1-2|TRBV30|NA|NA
CAWSAGQFYGYTF
TGTGCCTGGAGTGCCGGACAGTTCTATGGCTACACCTTC
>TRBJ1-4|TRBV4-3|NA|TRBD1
CASSHGRGNEKLFF
TGCGCCAGCAGCCACGGCAGGGGGAATGAAAAACTGTTTTTT
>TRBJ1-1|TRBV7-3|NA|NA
CASSLTGMGNTEAFF
TGTGCCAGCAGCCTTACAGGGATGGGAAACACTGAAGCTTTCTTT
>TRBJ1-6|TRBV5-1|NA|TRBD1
CASSLFTGTGKGNSPLHF
TGCGCCAGCAGCCTCTTTACCGGGACAGGGAAAGGCAATTCACCCCTCCACTTT
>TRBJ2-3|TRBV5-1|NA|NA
CASSLSAGTDTQYF
TGCGCCAGCAGCTTGTCAGCGGGCACAGATACGCAGTATTTT
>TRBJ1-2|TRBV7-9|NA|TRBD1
CASSSTGTGYVLDGYTF
TGTGCCAGCAGCTCTACCGGGACAGGGTATGTTCTAGATGGCTACACCTTC
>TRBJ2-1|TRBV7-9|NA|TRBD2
CASSTGTSGGLYNEQFF
TGTGCCAGCAGCACCGGGACTAGCGGGGGTCTTTACAATGAGCAGTTCTTC
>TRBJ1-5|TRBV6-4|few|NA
CASSMTVFGPFLYSNQPQHF
TGTGCCAGCAGTATGACAGTTTTTGGGCCCTTCCTATATAGCAATCAGCCCCAGCATTTT